The rows below give T cell receptor beta chains drawn from one sample of a study of T cells in localized non-small cell lung cancer. Repertoires were generated with immunoSEQ multiplex PCR, while TCRdb's copy carries only in-frame clones and drops some. The data hold under 25,000 clones, with about nine tenths observed a single time. This sample comprised peripheral blood, obtained before any cancer treatment. All receptors derive from a male donor older than 55 with stage I squamous cell lung carcinoma. Both conserved end residues are part of each CDR3. The order of the fields is CDR3 DNA, CDR3 protein, clone size, J gene, D gene, V gene. D genes are given only for firm matches. Clone size appears in some rows only: once, few, many, or a class for an expanded clone.

cdr3_nt: TGTGCCAGCAGCCAGAGAGTGGAATCGGAGACCCAGTACTTC
cdr3_aa: CASSQRVESETQYF
clone_size: -
j_call: TRBJ2-5
d_call: -
v_call: TRBV11-1

cdr3_nt: TGCGCCAGCAGCTTGAACGGTGGGAGCTACAATGAGCAGTTCTTC
cdr3_aa: CASSLNGGSYNEQFF
clone_size: -
j_call: TRBJ2-1
d_call: -
v_call: TRBV5-1

cdr3_nt: TGCGCCAGCTACCCCGGACTAGCGGGATTAGATACGCAGTATTTT
cdr3_aa: CASYPGLAGLDTQYF
clone_size: -
j_call: TRBJ2-3
d_call: TRBD2
v_call: TRBV5-1

cdr3_nt: TGTGCCAGCAGCTTCGGGAGGCGGGGGGGTTTCGATACGCAGTATTTT
cdr3_aa: CASSFGRRGGFDTQYF
clone_size: -
j_call: TRBJ2-3
d_call: TRBD2
v_call: TRBV11-2

cdr3_nt: TGCGCCAGCAGCCAGGAGGGACAGAGCGGGAGAGGCAATGAGCAGTTCTTC
cdr3_aa: CASSQEGQSGRGNEQFF
clone_size: -
j_call: TRBJ2-1
d_call: -
v_call: TRBV4-3

cdr3_nt: TGTGCCAGCAGTTTTGGGGGACTAGTCAACGGGGAGCTGTTTTTT
cdr3_aa: CASSFGGLVNGELFF
clone_size: -
j_call: TRBJ2-2
d_call: TRBD2
v_call: TRBV28

cdr3_nt: TGTGCCAGCTCACCTAATCACGTTGGGGACCCTGAAGCTTTCTTT
cdr3_aa: CASSPNHVGDPEAFF
clone_size: -
j_call: TRBJ1-1
d_call: -
v_call: TRBV18

cdr3_nt: TGTGCCAGCAGCTTAGAAGGTGGACACCGCTCCTACGAGCAGTACTTC
cdr3_aa: CASSLEGGHRSYEQYF
clone_size: -
j_call: TRBJ2-7
d_call: -
v_call: TRBV7-9

cdr3_nt: TGTGCCAGCAGCCAACCGCCTTCTCTGGGCAACCCCGGGACCCAGCATTTT
cdr3_aa: CASSQPPSLGNPGTQHF
clone_size: once
j_call: TRBJ1-5
d_call: -
v_call: TRBV16

cdr3_nt: TGTGCCAGCAGCCCTGTACTTGGACAGCCTGAAGCTTTCTTT
cdr3_aa: CASSPVLGQPEAFF
clone_size: -
j_call: TRBJ1-1
d_call: -
v_call: TRBV11-2

cdr3_nt: TGTGCCAGCAGCTTAGGGGGTGGGGTTCCCTACAATGAGCAGTTCTTC
cdr3_aa: CASSLGGGVPYNEQFF
clone_size: -
j_call: TRBJ2-1
d_call: -
v_call: TRBV7-2

cdr3_nt: TGTGCCAGCAGCCCTTTGGGCAGGGAAAATTCACCCCTCCACTTT
cdr3_aa: CASSPLGRENSPLHF
clone_size: -
j_call: TRBJ1-6
d_call: -
v_call: TRBV7-8

cdr3_nt: TGTGCCAGCAGCCAACAGGGGGCCGCTGAAGCTTTCTTT
cdr3_aa: CASSQQGAAEAFF
clone_size: -
j_call: TRBJ1-1
d_call: TRBD1
v_call: TRBV7-2

cdr3_nt: TGTGCCAGCAGTGCGAATTACCCAGGGGGTGGCTACACCTTC
cdr3_aa: CASSANYPGGGYTF
clone_size: -
j_call: TRBJ1-2
d_call: TRBD1
v_call: TRBV25-1

cdr3_nt: TGTGCCAGCAGTCCTCCCCCCGGGACTGCGAACACTGAAGCTTTCTTT
cdr3_aa: CASSPPPGTANTEAFF
clone_size: once
j_call: TRBJ1-1
d_call: -
v_call: TRBV6-6

cdr3_nt: TGTGCCAGCAGCTTACAGGGCTCGGTCACTGAAGCTTTCTTT
cdr3_aa: CASSLQGSVTEAFF
clone_size: -
j_call: TRBJ1-1
d_call: -
v_call: TRBV11-2

cdr3_nt: TGTGCCAGCAGTGTCCTGTCTAGCGGTGAGCAGTTCTTC
cdr3_aa: CASSVLSSGEQFF
clone_size: -
j_call: TRBJ2-1
d_call: TRBD2
v_call: TRBV2

cdr3_nt: TGCGCCAGCAGCTTGGATCCGGCCGCAAACAATGAGCAGTTCTTC
cdr3_aa: CASSLDPAANNEQFF
clone_size: -
j_call: TRBJ2-1
d_call: -
v_call: TRBV5-1

cdr3_nt: TGTGCCAGCAGGGCTAGCGGGAATCATGAGCAGTTCTTC
cdr3_aa: CASRASGNHEQFF
clone_size: -
j_call: TRBJ2-1
d_call: TRBD2
v_call: TRBV11-2

cdr3_nt: TGTGCCATCCACTATGGCTACACCTTC
cdr3_aa: CAIHYGYTF
clone_size: -
j_call: TRBJ1-2
d_call: -
v_call: TRBV14

cdr3_nt: TGTGCCAGCAGCGCCGACTGGGCGGGAACTTACTACGAGCAGTACTTC
cdr3_aa: CASSADWAGTYYEQYF
clone_size: -
j_call: TRBJ2-7
d_call: -
v_call: TRBV7-6

cdr3_nt: TGTGCCAGCAGAACCTCCATAGCGGGAGGGGGCACAGATACGCAGTATTTT
cdr3_aa: CASRTSIAGGGTDTQYF
clone_size: -
j_call: TRBJ2-3
d_call: TRBD2
v_call: TRBV27

cdr3_nt: TGTGCCAGCAGCTTAGAGGGGAGTTCCTACAATGAGCAGTTCTTC
cdr3_aa: CASSLEGSSYNEQFF
clone_size: -
j_call: TRBJ2-1
d_call: -
v_call: TRBV7-3

cdr3_nt: TGTGCCAGCAGTATAACTAGCGGGAGCGCCGCAGATACGCAGTATTTT
cdr3_aa: CASSITSGSAADTQYF
clone_size: -
j_call: TRBJ2-3
d_call: TRBD2
v_call: TRBV7-2

cdr3_nt: TGTGCCAGCTCAATCGGAGGGGGGCAAAGCAATCAGCCCCAGCATTTT
cdr3_aa: CASSIGGGQSNQPQHF
clone_size: -
j_call: TRBJ1-5
d_call: -
v_call: TRBV18

cdr3_nt: TGTGCCAGCAGTGCGGGACAGTTGAACACTGAAGCTTTCTTT
cdr3_aa: CASSAGQLNTEAFF
clone_size: -
j_call: TRBJ1-1
d_call: TRBD1
v_call: TRBV6-1

cdr3_nt: TGTGCCAGCAGCCCCCCAGGAGTTCAAGAGACCCAGTACTTC
cdr3_aa: CASSPPGVQETQYF
clone_size: -
j_call: TRBJ2-5
d_call: -
v_call: TRBV7-2

cdr3_nt: TGTGCCAGCAGCCCGGAGGACAGGAGCTACGAGCAGTACTTC
cdr3_aa: CASSPEDRSYEQYF
clone_size: -
j_call: TRBJ2-7
d_call: TRBD1
v_call: TRBV11-3

cdr3_nt: TGTGCCAGCAGCTTAGCGGGGGTTAATGAGCAGTTCTTC
cdr3_aa: CASSLAGVNEQFF
clone_size: -
j_call: TRBJ2-1
d_call: TRBD2
v_call: TRBV7-3

cdr3_nt: TGTGCCAGCTCACCAACGGACGGACAACAGTACTTC
cdr3_aa: CASSPTDGQQYF
clone_size: -
j_call: TRBJ2-7
d_call: -
v_call: TRBV18

cdr3_nt: TGCGCCAGCAGTGAAGTGGGTCAGCCCCAGCATTTT
cdr3_aa: CASSEVGQPQHF
clone_size: -
j_call: TRBJ1-5
d_call: -
v_call: TRBV10-1

cdr3_nt: TGTGCCAGCAGCTTAGTGAGTTACGATACGCAGTATTTT
cdr3_aa: CASSLVSYDTQYF
clone_size: -
j_call: TRBJ2-3
d_call: -
v_call: TRBV11-3

cdr3_nt: TGCGCCAGCCTTGGTAGCTCCTACAATGAGCAGTTCTTC
cdr3_aa: CASLGSSYNEQFF
clone_size: -
j_call: TRBJ2-1
d_call: -
v_call: TRBV5-1

cdr3_nt: TGTGCCAGCAGTTCCTACGGGACAGGGAATCCTAATGAGCAGTTCTTC
cdr3_aa: CASSSYGTGNPNEQFF
clone_size: -
j_call: TRBJ2-1
d_call: TRBD1
v_call: TRBV6-5

cdr3_nt: TGTGCCAGCAGCTTAATAAGGAGCTCCTACGAGCAGTACTTC
cdr3_aa: CASSLIRSSYEQYF
clone_size: -
j_call: TRBJ2-7
d_call: -
v_call: TRBV11-2

cdr3_nt: TGCGCCAGCAGCTTCACAGGGCTGGGGAACTCTGAAGCTTTCTTT
cdr3_aa: CASSFTGLGNSEAFF
clone_size: -
j_call: TRBJ1-1
d_call: -
v_call: TRBV5-1

cdr3_nt: TGTGCCAGCAGTGATTCACAGGGGGCTAATGAAAAACTGTTTTTT
cdr3_aa: CASSDSQGANEKLFF
clone_size: -
j_call: TRBJ1-4
d_call: TRBD1
v_call: TRBV25-1

cdr3_nt: TGTGCCAGCAGCGTAGAGGGCAGGGCGGACACTGAAGCTTTCTTT
cdr3_aa: CASSVEGRADTEAFF
clone_size: -
j_call: TRBJ1-1
d_call: -
v_call: TRBV9

cdr3_nt: TGTGCCAGTAGTACTAGCGGGGGCACGGAGCAGTTCTTC
cdr3_aa: CASSTSGGTEQFF
clone_size: -
j_call: TRBJ2-1
d_call: TRBD2
v_call: TRBV19

cdr3_nt: TGCGCCAGCAGCCGACTAGCGGGAGAAGTCTACAATGAGCAGTTCTTC
cdr3_aa: CASSRLAGEVYNEQFF
clone_size: -
j_call: TRBJ2-1
d_call: TRBD2
v_call: TRBV10-2

cdr3_nt: TGTGCCAGCACCCGAGAACTGACCTACGGGCAGTACTTC
cdr3_aa: CASTRELTYGQYF
clone_size: -
j_call: TRBJ2-7
d_call: -
v_call: TRBV28